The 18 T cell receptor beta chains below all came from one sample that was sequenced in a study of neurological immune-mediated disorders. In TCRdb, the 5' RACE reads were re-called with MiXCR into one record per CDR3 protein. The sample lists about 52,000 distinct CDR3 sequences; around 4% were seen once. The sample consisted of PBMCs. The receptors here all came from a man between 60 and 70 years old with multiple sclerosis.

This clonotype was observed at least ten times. The CDR3 region has the DNA TGCGCCAGCAGCCCCGGACAGGGTCTATACTACGAGCAGTACTTC. It is translated as CASSPGQGLYYEQYF. The rearrangement uses TRBV5-1 and TRBJ2-7; 8 nucleotides align to TRBD1. Germline V gene data show CDR1 as SGHRS and CDR2 as YFSETQ. J gave up 3 bases and V 4 bases, and 9 bases lay outside the gene matches. This CDR3 spans 15 amino acids. The complete variable domain, with remaining parts taken from reference TRBV5-1 and TRBJ2-7, reads KAGVTQTPRYLIKTRGQQVTLSCSPISGHRSVSWYQQTPGQGLQFLFEYFSETQRNKGNFPGRFSGRQFSNSRSEMNVSTLELGDSALYLCASSPGQGLYYEQYFGPGTRLTVT.

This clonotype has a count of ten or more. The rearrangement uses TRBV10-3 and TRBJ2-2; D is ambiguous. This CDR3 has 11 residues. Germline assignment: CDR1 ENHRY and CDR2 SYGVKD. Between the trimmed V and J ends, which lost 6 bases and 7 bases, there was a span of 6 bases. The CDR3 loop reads CAISSGGELFF. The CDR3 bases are TGTGCCATCAGCTCGGGCGGGGAGCTGTTTTTT.

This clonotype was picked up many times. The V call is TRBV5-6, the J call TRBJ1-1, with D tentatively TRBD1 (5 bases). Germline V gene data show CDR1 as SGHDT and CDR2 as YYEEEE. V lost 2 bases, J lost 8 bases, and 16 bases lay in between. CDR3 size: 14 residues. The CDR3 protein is CASSFRGRGSEAFF. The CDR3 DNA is TGTGCCAGCAGCTTTCGGGGCAGAGGGAGCGAAGCTTTCTTT.

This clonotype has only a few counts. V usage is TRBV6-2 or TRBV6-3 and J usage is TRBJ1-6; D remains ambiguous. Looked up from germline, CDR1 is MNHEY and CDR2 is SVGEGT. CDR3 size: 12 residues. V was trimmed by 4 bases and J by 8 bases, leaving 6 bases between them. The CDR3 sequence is CASSSPYSPLHF. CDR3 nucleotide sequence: TGTGCCAGCAGTTCTCCGTATTCACCCCTCCACTTT.

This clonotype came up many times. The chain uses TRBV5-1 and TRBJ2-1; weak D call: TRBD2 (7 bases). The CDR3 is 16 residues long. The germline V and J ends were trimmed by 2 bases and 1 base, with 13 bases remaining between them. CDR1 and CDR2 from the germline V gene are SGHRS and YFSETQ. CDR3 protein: CASSLGAGHSYNEQFF. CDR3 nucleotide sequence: TGCGCCAGCAGCTTAGGAGCGGGACATTCCTACAATGAGCAGTTCTTC.

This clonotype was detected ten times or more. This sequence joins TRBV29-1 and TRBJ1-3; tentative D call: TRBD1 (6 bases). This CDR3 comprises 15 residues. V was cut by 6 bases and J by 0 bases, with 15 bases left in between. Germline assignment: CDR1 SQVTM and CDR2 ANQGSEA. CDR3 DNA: TGCAGCGTCGCCTGGGACACCAGCTCTGGAAACACCATATATTTT. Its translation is CSVAWDTSSGNTIYF.

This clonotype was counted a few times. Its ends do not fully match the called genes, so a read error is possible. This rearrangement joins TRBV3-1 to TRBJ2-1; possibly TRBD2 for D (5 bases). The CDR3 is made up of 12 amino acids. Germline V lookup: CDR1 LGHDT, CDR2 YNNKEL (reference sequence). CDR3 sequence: CDSSKADNEQFF. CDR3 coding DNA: TGTGACAGCAGCAAAGCGGACAATGAGCAGTTCTTC.

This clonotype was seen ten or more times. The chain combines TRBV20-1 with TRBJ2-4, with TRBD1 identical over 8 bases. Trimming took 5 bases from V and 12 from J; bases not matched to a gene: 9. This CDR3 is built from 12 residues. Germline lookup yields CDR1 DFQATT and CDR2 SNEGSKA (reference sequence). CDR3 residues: CSARQGAPSQYF. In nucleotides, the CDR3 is TGCAGTGCTCGTCAGGGGGCGCCTTCTCAGTACTTC.

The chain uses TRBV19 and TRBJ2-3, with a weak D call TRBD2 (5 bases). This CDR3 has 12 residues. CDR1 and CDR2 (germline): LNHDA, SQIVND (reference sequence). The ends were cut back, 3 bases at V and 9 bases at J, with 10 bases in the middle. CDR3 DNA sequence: TGTGCCAGTAGTATGGAGGCGAGGACGCAGTATTTT. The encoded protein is CASSMEARTQYF.

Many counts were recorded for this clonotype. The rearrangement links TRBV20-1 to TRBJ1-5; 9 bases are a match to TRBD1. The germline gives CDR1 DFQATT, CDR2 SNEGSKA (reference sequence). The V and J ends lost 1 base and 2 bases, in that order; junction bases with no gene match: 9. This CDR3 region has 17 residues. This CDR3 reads CSARGSPTGGGNQPQHF. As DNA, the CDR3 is TGCAGTGCTAGAGGTAGCCCTACAGGGGGCGGCAATCAGCCCCAGCATTTT.

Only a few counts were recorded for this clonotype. Here the CDR3 reads CASSEGGNTEAFF. The CDR3 nucleotides read TGCGCCAGCAGCGAAGGGGGAAACACTGAAGCTTTCTTT. The chain combines TRBV10-2 with TRBJ1-1, with D possibly matching TRBD1 (6 bases). The germline CDR1 and CDR2 sequences are WSHSY and SAAADI. The CDR3 spans 13 residues. V was cut by 6 bases and J by 2 bases, with 10 bases left in between.

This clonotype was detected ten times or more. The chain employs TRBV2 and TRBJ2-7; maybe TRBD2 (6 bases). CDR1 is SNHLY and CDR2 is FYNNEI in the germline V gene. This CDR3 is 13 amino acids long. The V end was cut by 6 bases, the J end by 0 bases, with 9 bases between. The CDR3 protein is CASRGTVSYEQYF. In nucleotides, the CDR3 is TGTGCCAGCAGGGGGACTGTCTCCTACGAGCAGTACTTC.

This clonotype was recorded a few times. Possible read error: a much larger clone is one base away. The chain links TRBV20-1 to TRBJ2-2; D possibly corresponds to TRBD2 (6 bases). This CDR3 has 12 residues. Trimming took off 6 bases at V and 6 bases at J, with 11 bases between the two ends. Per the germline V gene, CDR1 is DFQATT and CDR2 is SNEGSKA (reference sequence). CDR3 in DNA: TGCAGTGCCCGTACGGGGGCCGGGGAGCTGTTTTTT. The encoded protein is CSARTGAGELFF.

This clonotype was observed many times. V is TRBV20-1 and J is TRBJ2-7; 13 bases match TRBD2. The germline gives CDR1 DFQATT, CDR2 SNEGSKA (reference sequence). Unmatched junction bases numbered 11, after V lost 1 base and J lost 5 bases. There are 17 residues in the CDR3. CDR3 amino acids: CSARGLLGLAGANEQYF. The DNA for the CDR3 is TGCAGTGCTAGAGGGCTCCTAGGACTAGCGGGAGCTAACGAGCAGTACTTC.

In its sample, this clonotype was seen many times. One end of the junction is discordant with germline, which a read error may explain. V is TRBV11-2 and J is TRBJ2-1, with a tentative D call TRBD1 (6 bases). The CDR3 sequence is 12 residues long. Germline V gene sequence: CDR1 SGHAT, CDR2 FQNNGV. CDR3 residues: CASSFNHRDPVF. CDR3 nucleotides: TGTGCCAGCAGCTTCAACCACAGGGATCCGGTCTTC.

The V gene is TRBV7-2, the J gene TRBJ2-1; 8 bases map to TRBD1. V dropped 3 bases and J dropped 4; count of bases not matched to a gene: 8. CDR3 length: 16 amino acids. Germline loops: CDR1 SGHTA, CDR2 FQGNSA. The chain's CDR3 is CASSFTGQENYNEQFF. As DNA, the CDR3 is TGTGCCAGCAGCTTCACGGGACAGGAAAATTACAATGAGCAGTTCTTC.

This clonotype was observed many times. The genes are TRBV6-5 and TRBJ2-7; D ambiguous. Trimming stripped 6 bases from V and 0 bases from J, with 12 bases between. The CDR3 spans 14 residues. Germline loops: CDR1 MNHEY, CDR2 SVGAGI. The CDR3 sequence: CASRRTASSYEQYF. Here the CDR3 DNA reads TGTGCCAGCAGACGTACAGCGAGCTCCTACGAGCAGTACTTC.

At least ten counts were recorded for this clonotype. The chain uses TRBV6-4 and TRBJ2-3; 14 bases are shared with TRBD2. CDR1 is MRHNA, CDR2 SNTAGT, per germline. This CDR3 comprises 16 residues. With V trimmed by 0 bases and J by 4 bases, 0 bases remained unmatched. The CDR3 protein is CASSDSTSGGADTQYF. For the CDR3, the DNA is TGTGCCAGCAGTGACTCGACTAGCGGGGGGGCAGATACGCAGTATTTT.